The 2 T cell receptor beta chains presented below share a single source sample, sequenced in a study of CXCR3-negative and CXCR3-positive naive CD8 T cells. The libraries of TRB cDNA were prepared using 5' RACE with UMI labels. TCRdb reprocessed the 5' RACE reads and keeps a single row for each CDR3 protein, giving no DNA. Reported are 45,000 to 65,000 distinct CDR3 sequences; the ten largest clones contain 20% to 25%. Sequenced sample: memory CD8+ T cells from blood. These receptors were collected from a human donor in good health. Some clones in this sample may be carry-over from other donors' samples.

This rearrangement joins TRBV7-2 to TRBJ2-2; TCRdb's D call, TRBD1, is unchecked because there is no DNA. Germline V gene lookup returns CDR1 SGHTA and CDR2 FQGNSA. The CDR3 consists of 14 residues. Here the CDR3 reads CASSGQGNTGELFF. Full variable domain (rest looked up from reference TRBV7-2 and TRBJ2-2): GAGVSQSPSNKVTEKGKDVELRCDPISGHTALYWYRQSLGQGLEFLIYFQGNSAPDKSGLPSDRFSAERTGGSVSTLTIQRTQQEDSAVYLCASSGQGNTGELFFGEGSRLTVL.

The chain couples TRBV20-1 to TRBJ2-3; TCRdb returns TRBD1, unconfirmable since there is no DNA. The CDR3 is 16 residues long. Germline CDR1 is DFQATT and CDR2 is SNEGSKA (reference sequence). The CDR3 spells CSAREESQGATDTQYF.